Each of the 8 T cell receptor beta chains below was sequenced from the same sample in a study of shared clonotypes between healthy human individuals. The assay was immunoSEQ multiplex PCR, and TCRdb's table has in-frame clones only and misses some. The profile shows roughly 1 million clones, around 76% of them singletons. Sequencing used memory CD4+ T cells sorted from blood. Regarding subset: CD45RA-negative fraction. These receptors were obtained from a young man in good health.

This clone was picked up a small number of times. The chain has TRBV5-1 and TRBJ1-2, with 9 bases fitting TRBD1. Trimming removed 0 bases from V and 7 bases from J; junction bases left unmatched: 13. CDR3 length equals 17 residues. CDR1 SGHRS and CDR2 YFSETQ come from the germline V gene. CDR3 DNA: TGCGCCAGCAGCTTGGGTTTCACAGGGGGCGCAAGGGTTGGCTACACCTTC. Translation gives CASSLGFTGGARVGYTF.

The rearrangement uses TRBV5-6 and TRBJ1-5; D is possibly TRBD1 (6 bases). Germline loops: CDR1 SGHDT, CDR2 YYEEEE. This CDR3 is built from 15 residues. V lost 0 bases and J 6 bases, leaving 13 bases between the germline ends. The CDR3, as DNA: TGTGCCAGCAGCTTGGTTGGGCAGGGGACTCAGCCCCAGCATTTT. Amino acids: CASSLVGQGTQPQHF.

V and J are TRBV18 and TRBJ2-7; no reliable D call. Deletions cut 6 bases from V and 3 bases from J, with 18 bases between. Germline V CDR1 and CDR2: KGHSH, LQKENI. The CDR3 contains 15 residues. CDR3 loop: CASSDDPVVSYEQYF. The CDR3 DNA is TGTGCCAGCTCCGACGACCCGGTAGTGAGCTACGAGCAGTACTTC.

This chain joins TRBV7-8 and TRBJ1-4; D not resolved. V was shortened by 1 base and J by 3 bases, with 6 bases between the two germline ends. There are 14 residues in the CDR3. Looked up from germline, CDR1 is SGHVS and CDR2 is FQNEAQ. CDR3 amino acids: CASSLGFSNEKLFF. The CDR3 DNA sequence: TGTGCCAGCAGCTTAGGGTTCTCTAATGAAAAACTGTTTTTT.

This clone has more than one count but fewer than ten. J is TRBJ1-5 and V is TRBV2; unclear D gene. Per the germline V gene, CDR1 is SNHLY and CDR2 is FYNNEI. V lost 8 bases, J lost 3 bases, and 8 bases lay in between. CDR3 length: 12 amino acids. The CDR3 DNA reads as TGTGCCAGCGGTATCCTCAATCAGCCCCAGCATTTT. Its translation is CASGILNQPQHF. Filled out from reference TRBV2 and TRBJ1-5, the complete variable domain reads EPEVTQTPSHQVTQMGQEVILRCVPISNHLYFYWYRQILGQKVEFLVSFYNNEISEKSEIFDDQFSVERPDGSNFTLKIRSTKLEDSAMYFCASGILNQPQHFGDGTRLSIL.

CDR3 region: CASSEQGASTDTQYF. As DNA, the CDR3 is TGCGCCAGCAGTGAGCAGGGGGCCAGCACAGATACGCAGTATTTT. The chain couples TRBV10-2 to TRBJ2-3, with 8 positions matching TRBD1. V lost 2 bases to trimming and J lost 0 bases; unmatched junction nucleotides: 1. The CDR3 has 15 amino acids. CDR1 is WSHSY, CDR2 SAAADI, per germline.

V is TRBV18 and J is TRBJ1-6; D unresolved. This CDR3 region has 14 residues. The germline V gene has CDR1 KGHSH and CDR2 LQKENI. V lost 4 bases to trimming and J lost 7 bases, with 11 bases between them. CDR3 bases: TGTGCCAGCTCACTCCTTTCATTAAATTCACCCCTCCACTTT. Its protein is CASSLLSLNSPLHF.

This clone was observed a few times. The same CDR3 is also encoded by other DNA sequences in this sample. The chain recombines TRBV10-3 with TRBJ2-2; D unclear. The germline gives CDR1 ENHRY, CDR2 SYGVKD. V lost 7 bases and J 1 base, leaving 4 bases between the germline ends. There are 12 residues in the CDR3. CDR3 coding DNA: TGTGCCATCACCGGGAACACCGGGGAGCTGTTTTTT. Translation gives CAITGNTGELFF.